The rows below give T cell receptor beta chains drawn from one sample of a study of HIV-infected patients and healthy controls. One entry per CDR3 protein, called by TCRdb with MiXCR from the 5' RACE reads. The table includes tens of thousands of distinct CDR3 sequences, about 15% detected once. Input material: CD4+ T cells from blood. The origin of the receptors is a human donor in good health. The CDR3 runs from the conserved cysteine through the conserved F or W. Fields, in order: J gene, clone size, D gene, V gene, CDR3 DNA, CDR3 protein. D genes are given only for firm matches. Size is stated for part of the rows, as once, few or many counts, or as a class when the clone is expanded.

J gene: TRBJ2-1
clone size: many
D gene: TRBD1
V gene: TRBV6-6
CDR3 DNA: TGTGCCACCATTGACAGGGTCTCCTACAATGAGCAGTTCTTC
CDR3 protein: CATIDRVSYNEQFF

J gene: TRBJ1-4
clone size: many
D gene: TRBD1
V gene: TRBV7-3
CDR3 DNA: TGTGCCAGCAGCTACAGGGGGGGAGAAAAACTGTTTTTT
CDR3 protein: CASSYRGGEKLFF

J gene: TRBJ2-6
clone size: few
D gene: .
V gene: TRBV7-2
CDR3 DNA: TGTGCCAGCAGCTTCCAGGGATCTGGGGCCAACGTCCTGACTTTC
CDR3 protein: CASSFQGSGANVLTF

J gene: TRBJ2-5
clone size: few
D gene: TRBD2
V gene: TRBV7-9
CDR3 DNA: TGTGCCAGCAGCTTAGCGGGACTAGCGGGAAAAGAGACCCAGTACTTC
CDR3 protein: CASSLAGLAGKETQYF

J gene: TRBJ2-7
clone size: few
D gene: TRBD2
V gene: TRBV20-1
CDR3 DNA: TGCAGTGCTATAAAGGGCCGACTAGCGGGAGCCCGCGAGCAGTACTTC
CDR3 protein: CSAIKGRLAGAREQYF

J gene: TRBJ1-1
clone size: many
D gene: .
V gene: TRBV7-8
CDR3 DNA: TGTGCCAGCAGCTTAGTATTGCAGGGCGCTGAAGCTTTCTTT
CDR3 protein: CASSLVLQGAEAFF

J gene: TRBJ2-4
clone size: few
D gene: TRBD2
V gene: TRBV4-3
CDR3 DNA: TGCGCCAGCAGCCAAGATTCCGGACTAGCGGGGGTAGCCAAAAACATTCAGTACTTC
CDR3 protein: CASSQDSGLAGVAKNIQYF

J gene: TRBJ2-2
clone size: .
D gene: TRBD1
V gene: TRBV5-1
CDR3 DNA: TGCGCCAGCAGCTTGAAAAGGGGGACAGGCAACACCGGGGAGCTGTTTTTT
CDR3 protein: CASSLKRGTGNTGELFF

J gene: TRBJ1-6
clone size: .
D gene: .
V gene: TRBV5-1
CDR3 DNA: TGCGCCAGCAGCCTACCGGACGGGGTGAATTCACCCCTCCACTTT
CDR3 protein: CASSLPDGVNSPLHF

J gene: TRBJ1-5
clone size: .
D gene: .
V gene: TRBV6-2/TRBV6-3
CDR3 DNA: TGTGCCAGCAGTCGACAGGCCATACGTGGTCAGCCCCAGCATTTT
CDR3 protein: CASSRQAIRGQPQHF

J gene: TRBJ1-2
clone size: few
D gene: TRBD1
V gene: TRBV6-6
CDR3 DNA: TGTGCCAGCAGTGGATCCGGGACAGGGGGTTACTATGGCTACACCTTC
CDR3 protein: CASSGSGTGGYYGYTF

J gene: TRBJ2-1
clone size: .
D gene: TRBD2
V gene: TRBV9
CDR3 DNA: TGTGCCAGCAGCGTAGCTCTAGCGGGGTTGGATGAGCAGTTCTTC
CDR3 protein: CASSVALAGLDEQFF

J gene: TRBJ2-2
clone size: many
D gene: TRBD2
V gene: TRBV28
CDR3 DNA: TGTGCCAGCAGTTTACTTTCGGGGGGCACCGGGGAGCTGTTTTTT
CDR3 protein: CASSLLSGGTGELFF

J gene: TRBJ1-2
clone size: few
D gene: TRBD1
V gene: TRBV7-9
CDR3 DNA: TGTGCCAGCAGCCCCGACAGGGACTTCTCCGGCTACACCTTC
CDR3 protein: CASSPDRDFSGYTF

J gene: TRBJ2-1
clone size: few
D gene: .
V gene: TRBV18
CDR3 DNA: TGTGCCAGCTCGACCGACTTTAACAATGAGCAGTTCTTC
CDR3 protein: CASSTDFNNEQFF

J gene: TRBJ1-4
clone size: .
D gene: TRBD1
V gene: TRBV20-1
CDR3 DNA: TGCAGTGCTAGTGACCCGGGGACAGGCAAAACAGAAAAACTGTTTTTT
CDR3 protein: CSASDPGTGKTEKLFF

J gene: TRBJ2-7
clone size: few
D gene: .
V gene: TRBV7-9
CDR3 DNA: TGTGCCAGCAGCTCATTCCGGGGGAGAGTATACGAGCAGTACTTC
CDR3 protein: CASSSFRGRVYEQYF

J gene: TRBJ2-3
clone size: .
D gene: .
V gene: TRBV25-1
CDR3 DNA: TGTGCCAGCAGTGTGGTCAGCGGAAGCACAGATACGCAGTATTTT
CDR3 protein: CASSVVSGSTDTQYF

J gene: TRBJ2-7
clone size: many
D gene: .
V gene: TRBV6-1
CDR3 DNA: TGTGCCAGCAGCAATCCCACCGGAGGAAGCTACGAGCAGTACTTC
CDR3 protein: CASSNPTGGSYEQYF

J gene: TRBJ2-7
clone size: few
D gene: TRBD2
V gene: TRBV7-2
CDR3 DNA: TGTGCCAGCAGCTACGGGGACTACCTCCTCTACGAGCAGTACTTC
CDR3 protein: CASSYGDYLLYEQYF

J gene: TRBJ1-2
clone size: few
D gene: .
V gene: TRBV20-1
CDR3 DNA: TGCAGTGCTGGGGGGGCAGCCCGGAACTATGGCTACACCTTC
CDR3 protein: CSAGGAARNYGYTF

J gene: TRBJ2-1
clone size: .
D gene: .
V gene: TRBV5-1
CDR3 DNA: TGCGCCAGCAGCCCCGGGGGAAACAATGAGCAGTTCTTC
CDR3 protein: CASSPGGNNEQFF

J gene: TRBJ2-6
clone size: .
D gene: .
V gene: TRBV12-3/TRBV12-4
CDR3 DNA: TGTGCCAGCAGTTTAGAACAGAGCTCTGGGGCCAACGTCCTGACTTTC
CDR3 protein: CASSLEQSSGANVLTF

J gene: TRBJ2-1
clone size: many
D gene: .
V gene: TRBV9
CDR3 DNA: TGTGCCAGCAGCACCGCCCCGGGACCCCTCTACACGCAGTTCTTC
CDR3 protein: CASSTAPGPLYTQFF

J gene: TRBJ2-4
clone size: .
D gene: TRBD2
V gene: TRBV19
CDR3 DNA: TGTGCCAGTACCCCCCTGGGGGGGGCCAAAAACATTCAGTACTTC
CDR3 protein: CASTPLGGAKNIQYF

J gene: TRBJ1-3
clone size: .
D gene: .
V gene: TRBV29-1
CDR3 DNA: TGCAGCGTGGGAGTCGGGAACACCATATATTTT
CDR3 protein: CSVGVGNTIYF

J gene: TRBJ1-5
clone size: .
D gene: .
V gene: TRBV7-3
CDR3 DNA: TGTGCCAGCAGCTCTGACACCCTCAAGCCCCAGCATTTT
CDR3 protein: CASSSDTLKPQHF

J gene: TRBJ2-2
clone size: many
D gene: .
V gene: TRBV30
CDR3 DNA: TGTGCCTGGAGTCGGGGAGGAGAAGGGGAGCTGTTTTTT
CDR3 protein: CAWSRGGEGELFF

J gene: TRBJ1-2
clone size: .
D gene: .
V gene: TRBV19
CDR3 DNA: TGTGCCAGTAACCCACAGGTCTCCTATGGCTACACCTTC
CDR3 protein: CASNPQVSYGYTF

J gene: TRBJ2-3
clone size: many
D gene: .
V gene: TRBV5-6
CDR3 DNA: TGTGCCAGCACCCCGGGCTTTGGGGCCACAGATACGCAGTATTTT
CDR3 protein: CASTPGFGATDTQYF

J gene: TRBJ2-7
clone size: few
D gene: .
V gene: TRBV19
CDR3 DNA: TGTGCCAGTAGTATAGGCTCACAGAGCTCCTACGAGCAGTACTTC
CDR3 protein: CASSIGSQSSYEQYF

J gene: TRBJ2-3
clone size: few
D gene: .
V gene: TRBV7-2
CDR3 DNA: TGTGCCAGCAGCTTATTCGGCGGGGGCCGCACAGATACGCAGTATTTT
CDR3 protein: CASSLFGGGRTDTQYF

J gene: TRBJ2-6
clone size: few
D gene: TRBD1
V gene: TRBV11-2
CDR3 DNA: TGTGCCAGCAGCCCGGACAGGTCCAACGTCCTGACTTTC
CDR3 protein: CASSPDRSNVLTF

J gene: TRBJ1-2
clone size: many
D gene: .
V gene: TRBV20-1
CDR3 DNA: TGCAGTGCTACCACACCGGGACACCACTTTCGTGGCTACACCTTC
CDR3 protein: CSATTPGHHFRGYTF

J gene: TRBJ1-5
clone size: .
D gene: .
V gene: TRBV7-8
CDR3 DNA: TGTGCCAGCAGCTTAAAGGACTTCGGTCAGCCCCAGCATTTT
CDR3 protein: CASSLKDFGQPQHF